This entry lists 14 T cell receptor beta chains sequenced from one sample in a study of blood T cell repertoires in COVID-19. Measured with immunoSEQ multiplex PCR; TCRdb has only the in-frame clones, and not every one. The sample shows about 190,000 clones, around 87% of them seen only once. What was sequenced was peripheral blood. The receptors here all came from a woman in her seventies with COVID-19, enrolled during active disease.

This rearrangement joins TRBV18 to TRBJ1-2, with D maybe TRBD1 (5 bases). The CDR3 sequence is 13 residues long. Trimming took 2 bases from V and 8 from J, leaving 12 bases between them. Germline V lookup: CDR1 KGHSH, CDR2 LQKENI. The CDR3 protein is CASSPIREGGYTF. In DNA, the CDR3 is TGTGCCAGCTCACCAATCAGGGAAGGAGGCTACACCTTC.

The rearrangement joins TRBV7-8 to TRBJ2-5, with D maybe TRBD1 (6 bases). The CDR3 length is 16 residues. Germline CDR1 SGHVS, CDR2 FQNEAQ. V was cut by 5 bases and J by 4 bases, with 20 bases left in between. The CDR3 region is CASSRGVAGVTETQYF. The CDR3 DNA sequence: TGTGCCAGCAGCCGAGGAGTGGCAGGGGTTACAGAGACCCAGTACTTC.

In DNA, the CDR3 is TGTGCCAGCAGTAGACCCCCGGAGAATGAAAAACTGTTTTTT. This translates into CASSRPPENEKLFF. The V call is TRBV6-6, the J call TRBJ1-4; D not certain. In germline, CDR1 is MNHNY, CDR2 SVGAGI (reference sequence). CDR3 length: 14 residues. Trimming stripped 5 bases from V and 5 bases from J, with 12 bases between.

The table lists this clone with a few counts. V gene TRBV28 combines with J gene TRBJ1-2; TRBD1 matches at 9 bases. J lost 7 bases, V lost 2 bases, and 5 bases had no gene match. Germline V lookup: CDR1 MDHEN, CDR2 SYDVKM. This CDR3 spans 14 amino acids. The CDR3 sequence is CASSLGDRAAGYTF. The DNA of the CDR3 is TGTGCCAGCAGTTTAGGGGACAGGGCAGCTGGCTACACCTTC.

This chain uses TRBV3-1 (or the pseudogene TRBV3-2) with TRBJ2-1; TRBD2 agrees at 12 bases. Trimming removed 4 bases from V and 10 bases from J; junction bases left unmatched: 11. The CDR3 spans 16 residues. Germline V gene sequence: CDR1 LGHDT, CDR2 YNNKEL (reference sequence). The CDR3 loop is CASSPTRLAGDDEQFF. Here the CDR3 DNA reads TGTGCCAGCAGCCCGACCCGACTAGCGGGAGATGACGAGCAGTTCTTC.

The table lists this clone with a count of one. The chain links TRBV28 to TRBJ2-1; 7 nucleotides line up with TRBD2. The CDR3 sequence is 15 residues long. V was clipped by 6 bases and J by 0 bases; unmatched bases: 5. Germline loops: CDR1 MDHEN, CDR2 SYDVKM. The DNA for the CDR3 is TGTGCCAGCAGCCGGGACTACTACTCCTACAATGAGCAGTTCTTC. It yields the protein CASSRDYYSYNEQFF.

The chain employs TRBV15 and TRBJ1-3; a weak D match, TRBD1 (5 bases). Germline loops: CDR1 LNHNV, CDR2 YYDKDF (reference sequence). The CDR3 totals 15 residues. V shed 0 bases and J shed 3 bases, with 9 bases lying between them. The CDR3 loop is CATSRDRDYGNTIYF. CDR3 in DNA: TGTGCCACCAGCAGAGACAGGGATTATGGAAACACCATATATTTT.

The J gene is TRBJ1-1, the V gene TRBV5-1; 7 bases line up with TRBD1. The germline gives CDR1 SGHRS, CDR2 YFSETQ. The trim removed 3 bases at V and 1 base at J, leaving 9 bases unmatched. The CDR3 sequence is 16 residues long. As DNA, the CDR3 is TGCGCCAGCAGCTACAGGGGAATCTCGGGGAACACTGAAGCTTTCTTT. Translated: CASSYRGISGNTEAFF. Full variable domain (missing parts from reference TRBV5-1 and TRBJ1-1): KAGVTQTPRYLIKTRGQQVTLSCSPISGHRSVSWYQQTPGQGLQFLFEYFSETQRNKGNFPGRFSGRQFSNSRSEMNVSTLELGDSALYLCASSYRGISGNTEAFFGQGTRLTVV.

The chain uses TRBV10-3 and TRBJ1-2; maybe TRBD1 (5 bases). This CDR3 is 14 amino acids long. The germline CDR1 and CDR2 sequences are ENHRY and SYGVKD. Between the trimmed V and J ends, which lost 0 bases and 4 bases, there was a span of 9 bases. The CDR3, as DNA: TGTGCCATCAGTGAGTCGGGACTGAGCTATGGCTACACCTTC. Translation gives CAISESGLSYGYTF.

This sequence joins TRBV3-1 (or the pseudogene TRBV3-2) and TRBJ2-3; 8 bases map to TRBD2. Germline V lookup: CDR1 LGHDT, CDR2 YNNKEL (reference sequence). The V segment lost 2 bases and the J segment 8 bases; nucleotides outside the gene matches: 12. CDR3 length equals 16 residues. The CDR3 nucleotides read TGTGCCAGCAGCCAACAGAGCGGGAGTTCAGGGGTTACGCAGTATTTT. Residues: CASSQQSGSSGVTQYF.

The chain is built from TRBV21-1 and TRBJ2-7; no DNA check was done on the table's D call, TRBD2. TRBV21-1 is an annotated pseudogene. This CDR3 region has 15 residues. The CDR3 spells CASSKRKREVYEQYF. In nucleotides, the CDR3 is TGTGCCAGCAGCAAACGCAAGCGGGAGGTTTACGAGCAGTACTTC.

The chain joins TRBV11-3 to TRBJ1-1, with D perhaps TRBD1 (5 bases). This CDR3 contains 14 residues. V lost 3 bases, J lost 0 bases, and 8 bases lay in between. Germline V gene sequence: CDR1 SGHNT, CDR2 YENEEA. Written as DNA, the CDR3 is TGTGCCAGCAGCTTTCGACAGCTGAACACTGAAGCTTTCTTT. Amino acid sequence: CASSFRQLNTEAFF.

This clone appeared once. The V call is TRBV7-9, the J call TRBJ2-7; TRBD2 might be the D (5 bases). CDR1 SEHNR and CDR2 FQNEAQ come from the germline V gene (reference sequence). The V end lost 2 bases, the J end lost 6 bases, and 14 bases lay between the germline ends. This CDR3 contains 14 residues. CDR3 sequence: CASSLNGIGTEQYF. CDR3 nucleotides: TGTGCCAGCAGCTTAAACGGGATCGGTACCGAGCAGTACTTC.

V usage is TRBV28 and J usage is TRBJ1-2; D is perhaps TRBD1 (5 bases). V dropped 3 bases and J dropped 6 bases, with 14 bases sitting between them. Per the germline V gene, CDR1 is MDHEN and CDR2 is SYDVKM. This CDR3 has 14 amino acids. CDR3: CASSFSFRAHGYTF. Written as DNA, the CDR3 is TGTGCCAGCAGTTTCTCTTTCAGGGCCCATGGCTACACCTTC.